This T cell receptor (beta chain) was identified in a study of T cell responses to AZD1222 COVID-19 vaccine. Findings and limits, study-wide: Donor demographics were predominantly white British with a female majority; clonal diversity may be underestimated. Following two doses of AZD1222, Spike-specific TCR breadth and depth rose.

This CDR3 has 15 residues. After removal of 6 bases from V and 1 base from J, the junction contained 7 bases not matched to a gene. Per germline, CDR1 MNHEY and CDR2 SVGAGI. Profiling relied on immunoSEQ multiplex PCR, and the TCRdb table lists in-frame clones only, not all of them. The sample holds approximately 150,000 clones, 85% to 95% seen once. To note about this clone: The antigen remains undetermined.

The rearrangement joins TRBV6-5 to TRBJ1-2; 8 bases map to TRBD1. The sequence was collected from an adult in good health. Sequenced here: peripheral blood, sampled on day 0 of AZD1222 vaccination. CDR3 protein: CASRRTGGNNYGYTF. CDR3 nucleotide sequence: TGTGCCAGCAGACGTACAGGGGGAAATAACTATGGCTACACCTTC.